Following are 3 T cell receptor beta chains from one sample sequenced in a study of cytomegalovirus exposure and HLA in healthy donors. Produced via immunoSEQ multiplex PCR; TCRdb's table is partial and in-frame only. The sample consists of 55,000 to 70,000 clones, 80% to 95% of them appearing once. The sample comprised PBMCs. These receptors were taken from a man in his late teens or twenties in good health and CMV-seropositive.

The gene calls are TRBV5-1 and TRBJ2-1; 9 bases map to TRBD1. The CDR3 runs 14 residues. V shed 5 bases and J 5 bases; nucleotides not matched to a gene: 5. Germline CDR1 SGHRS, CDR2 YFSETQ. CDR3 bases: TGCGCCAGCAGTCCCGGGACAGGGCACAATGAGCAGTTCTTC. As protein: CASSPGTGHNEQFF.

This clone was detected once. The V and J genes are TRBV9 and TRBJ2-5, with D maybe TRBD1 (5 bases). Looked up from germline, CDR1 is SGDLS and CDR2 is YYNGEE. V lost 3 bases and J lost 5, with 14 bases in between. This CDR3 is 14 amino acids long. The CDR3 here is CASSAQGSWETQYF. CDR3 in DNA: TGTGCCAGCAGCGCCCAGGGAAGCTGGGAGACCCAGTACTTC.

The V gene is TRBV4-1, the J gene TRBJ1-2; D is unclear. Germline V gives CDR1 MGHRA, CDR2 YSYEKL. The CDR3 has 13 residues. Trimming shortened V by 0 bases and J by 5 bases, and 7 bases separated the two germline ends. The CDR3 nucleotides read TGCGCCAGCAGCCAAGACCCCTCTTATGGCTACACCTTC. Translated: CASSQDPSYGYTF.